The rows below give T cell receptor beta chains drawn from one sample of a study of early T cells in non-severe SARS-CoV-2 infection. MiXCR, applied by TCRdb to the 5' RACE reads, yields one record per CDR3 protein. Of roughly 100,000 distinct CDR3 sequences listed, around 13% are singletons. The material sequenced was whole blood. These receptors all come from an adult who was a healthcare worker with PCR-confirmed SARS-CoV-2 infection or an uninfected control (not recorded which). The CDR3 runs from the conserved cysteine through the conserved F or W. A D gene is named only where the DNA matches it firmly. The size of a clone is reported for some rows only, either as once, few or many, or as a class for expanded clones.

many	TRBD2	TRBV20-1	13	TRBJ2-1	CSALASGHNEQFF	TGCAGTGCCCTAGCTAGCGGCCACAATGAGCAGTTCTTC
few	TRBD1	TRBV6-1	16	TRBJ1-2	CASIDSSHRGWIGYTF	TGTGCCAGCATAGATTCCAGCCACAGGGGATGGATTGGCTACACCTTC
-	-	TRBV6-2/TRBV6-3	15	TRBJ2-7	CASSSGPGRGHEQYF	TGTGCCAGCAGTTCGGGGCCGGGACGGGGGCACGAGCAGTACTTC
-	-	TRBV10-3	13	TRBJ2-1	CAISEPEATEQFF	TGTGCCATCAGTGAGCCCGAAGCAACGGAGCAGTTCTTC
-	-	TRBV28	13	TRBJ2-2	CANSPSNTGELFF	TGTGCCAACAGTCCCAGCAACACCGGGGAGCTGTTTTTT
many	TRBD2	TRBV19	18	TRBJ2-3	CASSSRAQAGGSTDTQYF	TGTGCCAGTAGTAGCAGGGCCCAAGCGGGAGGATCCACAGATACGCAGTATTTT
many	TRBD1	TRBV18	14	TRBJ2-7	CASSAGTVSYEQYF	TGTGCCAGCTCAGCCGGGACAGTCTCCTACGAGCAGTACTTC
-	-	TRBV4-3	14	TRBJ2-3	CASSQEISTDTQYF	TGCGCCAGCAGCCAAGAGATCTCGACAGATACGCAGTATTTT
few	TRBD2	TRBV4-1	17	TRBJ2-2	CASSQDSGASGLRELFF	TGCGCCAGCAGCCAAGATTCTGGAGCTAGCGGCCTCAGAGAGCTGTTTTTT
many	-	TRBV4-3	14	TRBJ2-3	CASSQGVGTDTQYF	TGCGCCAGCAGCCAAGGGGTCGGCACAGATACGCAGTATTTT
many	TRBD1	TRBV10-3	15	TRBJ2-7	CAISESTGQPYEQYF	TGTGCCATCAGTGAGTCGACGGGACAGCCCTACGAGCAGTACTTC
many	-	TRBV7-2	14	TRBJ2-7	CASSLSGLTYEQYF	TGTGCCAGCAGCTTATCCGGACTAACCTACGAGCAGTACTTC
few	-	TRBV20-1	11	TRBJ1-1	CSALHVPEAFF	TGCAGTGCTCTTCATGTCCCTGAAGCTTTCTTT
few	-	TRBV5-4	13	TRBJ2-3	CASSQGGTDTQYF	TGTGCCAGCAGCCAAGGAGGCACAGATACGCAGTATTTT
-	TRBD2	TRBV6-6	14	TRBJ2-1	CASSGLASYNEQFF	TGTGCCAGCAGCGGACTAGCCTCCTACAATGAGCAGTTCTTC
-	-	TRBV30	10	TRBJ2-3	CAWEVPTQYF	TGTGCCTGGGAAGTACCCACGCAGTATTTT
-	-	TRBV7-8	13	TRBJ2-7	CASSLLRTYEQYF	TGTGCCAGCAGCTTACTCAGAACCTACGAGCAGTACTTC
many	-	TRBV2	13	TRBJ2-1	CASSEPLHNEQFF	TGTGCCAGCAGTGAACCACTACACAATGAGCAGTTCTTC
many	TRBD2	TRBV12-3/TRBV12-4	14	TRBJ2-1	CASSQLAGGAEQFF	TGTGCCAGCAGTCAGCTAGCGGGAGGCGCCGAGCAGTTCTTC
-	-	TRBV11-2	12	TRBJ2-3	CASSSFRYTQYF	TGTGCCAGCAGCTCATTTAGATATACGCAGTATTTT
few	-	TRBV20-1	15	TRBJ2-1	CSASLWGIGFNEQFF	TGCAGTGCTAGCCTGTGGGGGATCGGTTTCAATGAGCAGTTCTTC
many	-	TRBV6-5	14	TRBJ1-2	CASNNLQGGYGYTF	TGTGCCAGCAATAATCTACAGGGTGGCTATGGCTACACCTTC
few	TRBD2	TRBV9	16	TRBJ2-7	CASSVEAGGPLYEQYF	TGTGCCAGCAGCGTAGAGGCGGGAGGGCCTCTCTACGAGCAGTACTTC
-	TRBD1	TRBV7-9	14	TRBJ1-3	CAIDRGRSGNTIYF	TGTGCCATAGACAGGGGGCGATCTGGAAACACCATATATTTT
many	-	TRBV7-2	15	TRBJ2-6	CASSSAVSGANVLTF	TGTGCCAGCAGTTCAGCCGTCTCTGGGGCCAACGTCCTGACTTTC
few	TRBD2	TRBV20-1	14	TRBJ2-7	CSATAAGTYYEQYF	TGCAGTGCTACCGCAGCGGGGACTTATTACGAGCAGTACTTC
many	-	TRBV4-1	15	TRBJ1-2	CASSQDPGNNYGYTF	TGCGCCAGCAGCCAAGATCCCGGCAATAACTATGGCTACACCTTC
many	-	TRBV3-1	15	TRBJ2-3	CASSQGGRAADTQYF	TGTGCCAGCAGCCAAGGCGGTAGAGCGGCAGATACGCAGTATTTT
-	-	TRBV5-1	13	TRBJ2-7	CASSSLADYEQYF	TGCGCCAGCAGCTCCCTAGCAGACTACGAGCAGTACTTC
-	TRBD1	TRBV20-1	14	TRBJ2-2	CSARGGPNTGELFF	TGCAGTGCCCGAGGGGGCCCGAACACCGGGGAGCTGTTTTTT
-	-	TRBV7-2	12	TRBJ2-3	CASSLDADTQYF	TGTGCCAGCAGCTTAGATGCAGATACGCAGTATTTT
many	TRBD2	TRBV7-3	17	TRBJ2-1	CASSLMPRGYSYNEQFF	TGTGCCAGCAGCTTAATGCCGCGGGGGTACTCCTACAATGAGCAGTTCTTC
-	-	TRBV6-5	14	TRBJ2-7	CASSTSSDSYEQYF	TGTGCCAGCAGTACCTCGAGTGACAGTTACGAGCAGTACTTC
many	TRBD2	TRBV3-1	14	TRBJ2-7	CASSRLAGANEQYF	TGTGCCAGCAGCCGACTAGCGGGAGCCAACGAGCAGTACTTC
few	-	TRBV12-3/TRBV12-4	14	TRBJ1-6	CASSLEGYNSPLHF	TGTGCCAGCAGTTTAGAGGGTTATAATTCACCCCTCCACTTT
many	-	TRBV20-1	16	TRBJ2-1	CSASLPGEAQAPEQFF	TGCAGTGCTAGTCTCCCGGGAGAAGCGCAAGCCCCCGAGCAGTTCTTC
-	-	TRBV18	15	TRBJ2-3	CASSPGTTLLDTQYF	TGTGCCAGCTCACCCGGGACCACGCTTTTGGATACGCAGTATTTT
-	-	TRBV12-3/TRBV12-4	13	TRBJ1-3	CASSGTAGNTIYF	TGTGCCAGCAGTGGGACGGCAGGAAACACCATATATTTT
many	-	TRBV5-1	14	TRBJ1-6	CASKQDIRNSPLHF	TGCGCCAGCAAACAGGACATCCGCAATTCACCCCTCCACTTT
few	-	TRBV5-1	17	TRBJ1-1	CASSSLRGAHMNTEAFF	TGCGCCAGCAGCTCCCTGAGGGGGGCCCACATGAACACTGAAGCTTTCTTT
-	-	TRBV28	15	TRBJ2-7	CASSLGPQVTYEQYF	TGTGCCAGCAGTTTAGGGCCGCAGGTAACCTACGAGCAGTACTTC
many	TRBD1	TRBV6-2/TRBV6-3	15	TRBJ2-5	CASSYHPDRGETQYF	TGTGCCAGCAGTTATCATCCGGACAGGGGAGAGACCCAGTACTTC
few	-	TRBV12-3/TRBV12-4	15	TRBJ2-5	CASSSSGTRAETQYF	TGTGCCAGCAGTTCGTCTGGGACGCGGGCGGAGACCCAGTACTTC
-	-	TRBV18	14	TRBJ2-2	CASSPQGENGELFF	TGTGCCAGCTCACCCCAGGGTGAGAACGGGGAGCTGTTTTTT
-	-	TRBV7-6	13	TRBJ2-7	CASSLGGVYEQYF	TGTGCCAGCAGCTTAGGCGGGGTCTACGAGCAGTACTTC
-	-	TRBV3-1	13	TRBJ1-1	CASSRSPGHEAFF	TGTGCCAGCAGCCGCAGTCCGGGACACGAAGCTTTCTTT
few	TRBD2	TRBV6-5	16	TRBJ2-1	CASSLIAGDSYNEQFF	TGTGCCAGCAGTCTCATAGCGGGAGACTCCTACAATGAGCAGTTCTTC
-	TRBD1	TRBV5-1	14	TRBJ2-5	CASSLGQGEETQYF	TGCGCCAGCAGCTTGGGACAGGGAGAGGAGACCCAGTACTTC
many	-	TRBV7-6	13	TRBJ2-2	CATSLVEFGELFF	TGTGCCACGTCCCTAGTTGAGTTCGGGGAGCTGTTTTTT
many	-	TRBV21-1	16	TRBJ2-3	CASSFRAELSADTQYF	TGTGCCAGCAGCTTTCGGGCAGAGCTTTCGGCAGATACGCAGTATTTT
-	-	TRBV9	16	TRBJ2-1	CASSVDGGIAYNEQFF	TGTGCCAGCAGCGTAGACGGCGGGATCGCCTACAATGAGCAGTTCTTC